This entry lists 22 T cell receptor beta chains sequenced from one sample in a study of CD8+ T cells in alopecia areata. Investigators isolated RNA and reverse transcribed it into cDNA to act as the sequencing template. TCRdb keeps only in-frame clones here, not all; method: immunoSEQ multiplex PCR. The sample yields under 20,000 clones, 50% to 60% seen once. Treatment specified: oral pan-JAK inhibitor, 5-10 mg twice daily. As part of sample collection, lesional scalp punch biopsies and peripheral blood were taken from alopecia areata patients. The sample here was skin, taken at week 4, from a patient treated with tofacitinib. Receptor source: a human donor with alopecia areata.

The chain recombines TRBV11-3 with TRBJ2-5, with no clear D. CDR1 is SGHNT and CDR2 is YENEEA in the germline V gene. V was pared by 0 bases and J by 5 bases, with 10 bases between. This CDR3 contains 14 residues. CDR3 DNA sequence: TGTGCCAGCAGCTTAGAGCCCGGAGCGGAGACCCAGTACTTC. Residues: CASSLEPGAETQYF.

This chain links TRBV5-1 with TRBJ2-7; tentatively, D is TRBD2 (6 bases). The germline CDR1 and CDR2 sequences are SGHRS and YFSETQ. The CDR3 has 13 residues. Trimming shortened V by 0 bases and J by 4 bases, and 8 bases separated the two germline ends. CDR3 sequence (DNA): TGCGCCAGCAGCTTGGGTGGACTATACGAGCAGTACTTC. It encodes CASSLGGLYEQYF.

V usage is TRBV30 and J usage is TRBJ2-7; TRBD2 matches at 8 bases. Germline lookup yields CDR1 GTSNPN and CDR2 SVGIG (reference sequence). The CDR3 runs 14 residues. J lost 2 bases, V lost 6 bases, and 9 bases had no gene match. CDR3 nucleotides: TGTGCCTGTACGGGAGGGCCTCTACCCTACGAGCAGTACTTC. This translates into CACTGGPLPYEQYF.

V and J are TRBV7-3 and TRBJ2-2; D call uncertain. The CDR3 runs to 14 residues. Trimming pared 6 bases from V and 1 base from J, leaving 9 bases between. CDR1 is SGHTA, CDR2 FQGTGA, per germline. CDR3 coding DNA: TGTGCCAGCAGGCTACAGCTGAACACCGGGGAGCTGTTTTTT. Translating it yields CASRLQLNTGELFF.

By sample share, this clone is medium-sized. The chain carries TRBV2 and TRBJ1-2; D is possibly TRBD1 (6 bases). The CDR3 is made up of 14 amino acids. V lost 1 base and J 4 bases, leaving 10 bases between the germline ends. Germline assignment: CDR1 SNHLY and CDR2 FYNNEI. CDR3 amino acids: CASSEGRGAYGYTF. DNA of the CDR3: TGTGCCAGCAGTGAAGGCAGGGGTGCCTATGGCTACACCTTC.

The chain is built from TRBV7-2 and TRBJ1-4; D not resolved. V dropped 5 bases and J dropped 2 bases, with 9 bases sitting between them. The CDR3 length is 14 residues. Germline-derived CDR1 and CDR2 are SGHTA and FQGNSA. CDR3: CASSPVGTNEKLFF. CDR3 in DNA: TGTGCCAGCAGCCCGGTAGGGACTAATGAAAAACTGTTTTTT.

The chain recombines TRBV6-6 with TRBJ1-4, with 7 nucleotides matching TRBD1. Per germline, CDR1 MNHNY and CDR2 SVGAGI (reference sequence). V lost 6 bases and J lost 0; bases outside the gene matches: 7. This CDR3 has 16 residues. In DNA form, the CDR3 reads TGTGCCAGCAGGGGGGACAGCACTGCAACTAATGAAAAACTGTTTTTT. Encoded protein: CASRGDSTATNEKLFF.

This clone turned up a few times. The chain employs TRBV5-6 and TRBJ2-7, with D perhaps TRBD1 or TRBD2 (5 bases each). V was cut by 1 base and J by 6 bases, with 14 bases left in between. CDR3 length: 14 amino acids. Germline CDR1 SGHDT, CDR2 YYEEEE. CDR3 in amino acids: CASSLFGGVPEQYF. CDR3 nucleotides: TGTGCCAGCAGCTTGTTTGGGGGAGTGCCCGAGCAGTACTTC.

As regards this clone: In the same sample, other DNA sequences code for this CDR3. The rearrangement joins TRBV28 to TRBJ2-3, with TRBD2 identical over 12 bases. This CDR3 has 16 residues. Germline V CDR1 and CDR2: MDHEN, SYDVKM. The V segment lost 5 bases and the J segment 2 bases; nucleotides outside the gene matches: 5. CDR3 sequence: CASSLRLAGVTDTQYF. The CDR3, as DNA: TGTGCCAGCAGTCTCCGACTAGCGGGGGTCACAGATACGCAGTATTTT.

V is TRBV29-1 and J is TRBJ1-3, with TRBD1 matching over 8 bases. The V gene's germline CDR1 is SQVTM and CDR2 ANQGSEA. This CDR3 spans 13 amino acids. Losses at the gene ends were 7 bases for V and 7 bases for J; bases not matched to a gene: 9. CDR3 DNA: TGCAGCGCAGGTGACAGGGGTGCGAACACCATATATTTT. Translation gives CSAGDRGANTIYF.

This chain joins TRBV2 and TRBJ2-4; 9 nucleotides align to TRBD2. This CDR3 has 14 amino acids. Germline lookup yields CDR1 SNHLY and CDR2 FYNNEI. Germline trimming cut 7 bases from V and 7 bases from J; bases unmatched to any gene: 8. The CDR3 DNA follows: TGTGCCAGCACCGACGGACTAGCGAAGAACATTCAGTACTTC. Protein product: CASTDGLAKNIQYF.

The CDR3 DNA is TGTGCCAGCAGCCAATCGCAGCCCGGGGTTAGAGGCTACACCTTC. Translated, it gives CASSQSQPGVRGYTF. The rearrangement links TRBV16 to TRBJ1-2; D remains unclear. Trimming took off 0 bases at V and 8 bases at J, with 16 bases between the two ends. The CDR3 totals 15 residues. Germline CDR1 reads KGHSY; CDR2 reads FQNENV.

This clone came up a few times. The same CDR3 can be traced to other DNA sequences in this sample. This chain links TRBV15 with TRBJ2-3; 8 bases are shared with TRBD2. The length of the CDR3 is 18 residues. Germline values: CDR1 LNHNV, CDR2 YYDKDF (reference sequence). After removal of 0 bases from V and 4 bases from J, the junction contained 12 bases not matched to a gene. CDR3 bases: TGTGCCACCAGCAGAGACAGCGCGGCCGGGGGGGGTGCAGATACGCAGTATTTT. Protein sequence: CATSRDSAAGGGADTQYF.

The rearrangement joins TRBV7-8 to TRBJ1-2; D remains unclear. CDR3 length: 14 amino acids. V was trimmed by 4 bases and J by 1 base, leaving 10 bases between them. Germline CDR1 SGHVS, CDR2 FQNEAQ. CDR3 in DNA: TGTGCCAGCAGCTCCCGGACCGGTAACTATGGCTACACCTTC. Translated, it gives CASSSRTGNYGYTF.

This clone was seen a few times. The chain carries TRBV5-1 and TRBJ2-2, with a tentative D call TRBD1 (5 bases). The CDR3 is made up of 15 amino acids. Germline V gene data show CDR1 as SGHRS and CDR2 as YFSETQ. The V end lost 3 bases, the J end lost 3 bases, and 12 bases lay between the germline ends. The CDR3 DNA is TGCGCCAGCAGCTCCGGACAAGTACACACCGGGGAGCTGTTTTTT. It codes for CASSSGQVHTGELFF.

V and J are TRBV11-2 and TRBJ2-1; D not resolved. The CDR3 runs to 11 residues. The germline V gene has CDR1 SGHAT and CDR2 FQNNGV. V gave up 5 bases and J gave up 10 bases, with 9 bases separating them. CDR3 coding DNA: TGTGCCAGCAGCCGGAGTGGCGAGCAGTTCTTC. Protein: CASSRSGEQFF.

The V call is TRBV5-1, the J call TRBJ2-2; the D gene is possibly TRBD2 (6 bases). Per germline, CDR1 SGHRS and CDR2 YFSETQ. This CDR3 has 15 residues. V gave up 2 bases and J gave up 1 base, with 9 bases separating them. The CDR3 DNA reads as TGCGCCAGCAGCTTTGGGGGGATGAACACCGGGGAGCTGTTTTTT. This encodes CASSFGGMNTGELFF.

The J gene is TRBJ2-7, the V gene TRBV15; D may be TRBD2 (6 bases). The germline V gene has CDR1 LNHNV and CDR2 YYDKDF (reference sequence). V was shortened by 4 bases and J by 1 base, with 14 bases between the two germline ends. The CDR3 length is 15 residues. CDR3 sequence reads: CATSIGTSFSYEQYF. The DNA of the CDR3 is TGTGCCACCAGCATAGGGACTTCTTTTTCCTACGAGCAGTACTTC.

This rearrangement joins TRBV9 to TRBJ2-3; 10 bases are a match to TRBD2. CDR1 SGDLS and CDR2 YYNGEE come from the germline V gene. This CDR3 region has 15 residues. Trimming cost V 0 bases and J 3 bases; bases outside gene matches: 1. CDR3 residues: CASSVGAGGTDTQYF. DNA for the CDR3: TGTGCCAGCAGCGTAGGAGCGGGGGGGACAGATACGCAGTATTTT. Complete variable domain (other parts from reference TRBV9 and TRBJ2-3): DSGVTQTPKHLITATGQRVTLRCSPRSGDLSVYWYQQSLDQGLQFLIQYYNGEERAKGNILERFSAQQFPDLHSELNLSSLELGDSALYFCASSVGAGGTDTQYFGPGTRLTVL.

The chain has TRBV13 and TRBJ2-3; possible D gene TRBD1, 5 bases. The CDR3 is 14 residues long. CDR1 is PRHDT and CDR2 is FYEKMQ in the germline V gene (reference sequence). Trimming cost V 4 bases and J 4 bases, with 12 bases left between them. The CDR3 is CASSSCPRADTQYF. For the CDR3, the DNA is TGTGCCAGCAGCTCCTGTCCCAGGGCAGATACGCAGTATTTT. The full variable domain, with the rest looked up from reference TRBV13 and TRBJ2-3, is AAGVIQSPRHLIKEKRETATLKCYPIPRHDTVYWYQQGPGQDPQFLISFYEKMQSDKGSIPDRFSAQQFSDYHSELNMSSLELGDSALYFCASSSCPRADTQYFGPGTRLTVL.

The V and J genes are TRBV2 and TRBJ1-5, with 10 bases lining up with TRBD1. The CDR3 sequence is 18 residues long. The germline V gene encodes CDR1 SNHLY and CDR2 FYNNEI. Trimming cost V 6 bases and J 0 bases; bases outside gene matches: 11. CDR3 amino acids: CASSPIRGQGISNQPQHF. CDR3 sequence (DNA): TGTGCCAGCAGCCCAATAAGGGGACAGGGGATTAGCAATCAGCCCCAGCATTTT.

The V and J genes are TRBV5-6 and TRBJ1-2; D uncertain. This CDR3 has 15 amino acids. CDR1 and CDR2 (germline): SGHDT, YYEEEE. Trimming cost V 0 bases and J 5 bases, with 14 bases left between them. In DNA form, the CDR3 reads TGTGCCAGCAGCTTGGATGACCGACTGGGGTATGGCTACACCTTC. Translated, it gives CASSLDDRLGYGYTF.